These 26 T cell receptor beta chains were sequenced from one sample in a study of blood T cells in healthy people across ages. The second PCR ran roughly 7 to 11 cycles with a sample-barcoded 5' primer and J-beta primers. MiXCR, run by TCRdb on the 5' RACE reads, gives a single entry per CDR3 protein. The sample holds under 1,000,000 distinct CDR3 sequences, 30% to 45% seen once. Sequenced material: blood. All receptors derive from a man between 18 and 29 years old in good health.

The chain carries TRBV11-2 and TRBJ2-5; 7 nucleotides align to TRBD1. The germline V gene has CDR1 SGHAT and CDR2 FQNNGV. The CDR3 runs to 15 residues. The V gene end was trimmed by 5 bases and the J gene end by 11 bases; junction bases not matched to a gene: 17. CDR3 sequence: CASSDTRQGEDEQYF. The CDR3 DNA is TGTGCCAGCAGCGACACACGACAGGGCGAGGATGAGCAGTACTTC.

The rearrangement uses TRBV4-2 and TRBJ2-3, with D hard to call. The CDR3 contains 16 residues. Per germline, CDR1 LGHNA and CDR2 YNFKEQ. V was trimmed by 3 bases and J by 4 bases, leaving 17 bases between them. This chain's CDR3 is CASSHSPRAPADTQYF. The CDR3 nucleotides are TGTGCCAGCAGCCACTCGCCAAGGGCCCCCGCAGATACGCAGTATTTT.

This chain joins TRBV7-2 and TRBJ2-1; no clear D. V was pared by 5 bases and J by 8 bases, with 13 bases between. Germline lookup yields CDR1 SGHTA and CDR2 FQGNSA. The length of the CDR3 is 13 residues. The CDR3 loop is CASSVDGSDEQFF. The CDR3 DNA reads TGTGCCAGCAGCGTAGACGGGTCTGATGAGCAGTTCTTC.

This clonotype occurred once. The germline gene is not matched at one end of the junction; a read error may be the cause. This chain connects TRBV4-3 to TRBJ2-1; D possibly matches TRBD1 or TRBD2 (5 bases each). This CDR3 is 15 amino acids long. Germline V gives CDR1 LGHNA, CDR2 YSLEER. CDR3 sequence: CASRQDSAPWGTQFF. CDR3 coding DNA: TGCGCCAGCCGCCAAGATTCCGCCCCCTGGGGGACCCAGTTCTTC.

The rearrangement joins TRBV20-1 to TRBJ1-1; TRBD1 is a possible D gene (6 bases). The ends were cut back, 0 bases at V and 0 bases at J, with 23 bases in the middle. The V gene's germline CDR1 is DFQATT and CDR2 SNEGSKA (reference sequence). The CDR3 is made up of 19 amino acids. The CDR3 sequence: CSARDLYATLRDMNTEAFF. The CDR3 DNA reads as TGCAGTGCTAGAGATCTATATGCGACTCTTAGGGACATGAACACTGAAGCTTTCTTT.

This clonotype has more than one count but fewer than ten. This chain links TRBV20-1 with TRBJ2-7; the match to TRBD2 covers 8 bases. Germline V gives CDR1 DFQATT, CDR2 SNEGSKA (reference sequence). The CDR3 sequence is 13 residues long. J gave up 1 base and V 3 bases, and 2 bases lay outside the gene matches. The CDR3 is CSASGGESYEQYF. Here the CDR3 DNA reads TGCAGTGCTAGCGGGGGGGAATCCTACGAGCAGTACTTC.

This clonotype was counted at least ten times. The rearrangement uses TRBV7-9 and TRBJ1-2; D gene ambiguous. V was trimmed by 3 bases and J by 0 bases, leaving 5 bases between them. The CDR3 is 13 amino acids. CDR1 is SEHNR, CDR2 FQNEAQ, per germline (reference sequence). The CDR3 protein is CASSLETNYGYTF. The CDR3 region has the DNA TGTGCCAGCAGCTTGGAGACTAACTATGGCTACACCTTC.

This rearrangement joins TRBV10-2 to TRBJ2-1; a weak D match, TRBD1 (6 bases). The V gene's germline CDR1 is WSHSY and CDR2 SAAADI. CDR3 length: 15 amino acids. Trimming shortened V by 6 bases and J by 1 base, and 13 bases separated the two germline ends. CDR3 protein: CASRTGEGSYNEQFF. The CDR3 DNA reads as TGCGCCAGCAGGACAGGTGAAGGGTCCTACAATGAGCAGTTCTTC.

The rearrangement links TRBV20-1 to TRBJ2-5, with D perhaps TRBD2 (6 bases). The CDR3 has 13 amino acids. Germline V gene data show CDR1 as DFQATT and CDR2 as SNEGSKA (reference sequence). Trimming left V 6 bases short and J 1 base short, with 12 bases between. The CDR3 reads CSAVAELQETQYF. The CDR3 bases are TGCAGTGCAGTAGCGGAACTCCAAGAGACCCAGTACTTC.

The chain joins TRBV5-6 to TRBJ1-5, with D possibly being TRBD1 (6 bases). Trimming stripped 2 bases from V and 0 bases from J, with 15 bases between. The germline CDR1 and CDR2 sequences are SGHDT and YYEEEE. The CDR3 totals 17 residues. The CDR3 nucleotides are TGTGCCAGCAGCTTTCAACAGGGAGCCTATAGCAATCAGCCCCAGCATTTT. As protein: CASSFQQGAYSNQPQHF.

This clonotype was counted only a few times. For the CDR3, the DNA is TGTGCCATCAGTCCGGGACTAGGGGATAGTGAGCAGTTCTTC. It encodes CAISPGLGDSEQFF. V is TRBV10-3 and J is TRBJ2-1, with 8 bases aligning to TRBD2. The germline V gene has CDR1 ENHRY and CDR2 SYGVKD. V shed 5 bases and J 9 bases; nucleotides not matched to a gene: 9. The CDR3 is 14 amino acids.

Ten or more counts support this clonotype. The chain couples TRBV5-1 to TRBJ1-5; no definite D call. Deletions cut 6 bases from V and 2 bases from J, with 9 bases between. CDR1 is SGHRS and CDR2 is YFSETQ in the germline V gene. This CDR3 is 13 amino acids long. CDR3 sequence: CASKSPGNQPQHF. CDR3 nucleotide sequence: TGCGCCAGCAAAAGTCCGGGCAATCAGCCCCAGCATTTT. Drawing the rest from reference TRBV5-1 and TRBJ1-5, the complete variable domain is KAGVTQTPRYLIKTRGQQVTLSCSPISGHRSVSWYQQTPGQGLQFLFEYFSETQRNKGNFPGRFSGRQFSNSRSEMNVSTLELGDSALYLCASKSPGNQPQHFGDGTRLSIL.

Only a few counts were recorded for this clonotype. The rearrangement joins TRBV2 to TRBJ1-2; the D gene is possibly TRBD1 (5 bases). This CDR3 has 14 residues. Trimming shortened V by 7 bases and J by 2 bases, and 14 bases separated the two germline ends. The germline CDR1 and CDR2 sequences are SNHLY and FYNNEI. The CDR3: CASNRGEENYGYTF. CDR3 DNA sequence: TGTGCCAGCAATAGAGGGGAGGAGAACTATGGCTACACCTTC.

This clonotype was observed at least ten times. The chain links TRBV15 to TRBJ2-3; D perhaps matches TRBD1 (6 bases). V was clipped by 4 bases and J by 6 bases, with 11 bases between them. The CDR3 is 13 residues long. Germline assignment: CDR1 LNHNV and CDR2 YYDKDF (reference sequence). CDR3 sequence: CATSIDRRDTQYF. In DNA, the CDR3 is TGTGCCACCAGCATTGACAGGAGGGATACGCAGTATTTT.

Comments on this clonotype: A junction boundary mismatches the germline segment, possibly from a read error. The chain uses TRBV4-1 and TRBJ2-4; D may be TRBD2 (5 bases). The DNA end favors TRBJ2-7, so the J call may be wrong. The germline CDR1 and CDR2 sequences are MGHRA and YSYEKL. This CDR3 comprises 14 residues. The CDR3 DNA is TGCGCCAGCAGCGAAGAGGACTGGTACTACGAGCAGTACTTC. Protein product: CASSEEDWYYEQYF.

Points on this clonotype: It may be a read error: a sequence one base away is much more abundant. The rearrangement joins TRBV7-9 to TRBJ2-4, with D maybe TRBD2 (5 bases). CDR1 and CDR2 (germline): SEHNR, FQNEAQ (reference sequence). There are 15 residues in the CDR3. V was cut by 5 bases and J by 3 bases, with 14 bases left in between. The chain's CDR3 is CASSPMGVGKNIQYF. The CDR3 nucleotides read TGTGCCAGCAGCCCCATGGGAGTAGGCAAAAACATTCAGTACTTC.

The gene calls are TRBV29-1 and TRBJ2-7; D perhaps matches TRBD2 (7 bases). CDR3 length equals 11 residues. V shed 7 bases and J shed 10 bases, with 17 bases lying between them. Germline CDR1 and CDR2: SQVTM and ANQGSEA. The chain's CDR3 is CSGDAGEGQYF. CDR3 DNA sequence: TGCAGCGGAGATGCAGGGGAGGGACAGTACTTC.

This clonotype has ten or more counts. The chain joins TRBV20-1 to TRBJ2-7; possibly TRBD1 for D (7 bases). CDR1 DFQATT and CDR2 SNEGSKA come from the germline V gene (reference sequence). The CDR3 has 12 amino acids. V was trimmed by 5 bases and J by 8 bases, leaving 16 bases between them. The CDR3: CSAQGGGKKQYF. Written as DNA, the CDR3 is TGCAGTGCTCAGGGGGGAGGAAAAAAGCAGTACTTC.

This clonotype was counted ten times or more. The chain couples TRBV5-5 to TRBJ2-7, with 9 bases lining up with TRBD1. CDR3 size: 15 residues. With 3 bases clipped from V and 2 bases from J, the junction kept 6 bases outside the gene matches. CDR1 SGHKS and CDR2 YYEKEE come from the germline V gene (reference sequence). In DNA form, the CDR3 reads TGTGCCAGCAGCTATATCGGGACAGGGCCCTACGAGCAGTACTTC. Its translation: CASSYIGTGPYEQYF.

The sample holds a few counts of this clonotype. The gene calls are TRBV5-1 and TRBJ1-5; 12 nucleotides align to TRBD1. Unmatched junction bases numbered 6, after V lost 3 bases and J lost 5 bases. This CDR3 region has 16 residues. Per germline, CDR1 SGHRS and CDR2 YFSETQ. The CDR3 spells CASSWGTGGTDQPQHF. CDR3 sequence (DNA): TGCGCCAGCAGCTGGGGGACAGGGGGCACCGATCAGCCCCAGCATTTT.

The chain joins TRBV5-4 to TRBJ2-3, with TRBD1 matching over 9 bases. CDR3 length equals 15 residues. Germline V gives CDR1 SGHNT, CDR2 YYREEE (reference sequence). The trim removed 3 bases at V and 4 bases at J, leaving 6 bases unmatched. In nucleotides, the CDR3 is TGTGCCAGCAGCTACCGACAGGGGGGTCCAGATACGCAGTATTTT. It encodes CASSYRQGGPDTQYF.

As to this clonotype: This may be a read error, as it is one base from a much larger clone. The genes are TRBV7-9 and TRBJ2-1, with D possibly TRBD2 on 6 matching bases. V was pared by 4 bases and J by 13 bases, with 20 bases between. Germline V CDR1 and CDR2: SEHNR, FQNEAQ (reference sequence). The CDR3 has 14 amino acids. The CDR3: CASSSRDLQETQFF. The CDR3 DNA is TGTGCCAGCAGCTCCCGGGACTTACAAGAGACCCAGTTCTTC.

The chain links TRBV12-3 or TRBV12-4 to TRBJ2-5; no clear D. This CDR3 comprises 11 residues. The V and J ends lost 2 bases and 11 bases respectively, with 9 bases between them. As DNA, the CDR3 is TGTGCCAGCAGTTTACAAGCTGAGCAGTACTTC. It translates to CASSLQAEQYF.

The chain employs TRBV5-1 and TRBJ2-1, with D maybe TRBD2 (7 bases). V lost 7 bases and J 3 bases, leaving 17 bases between the germline ends. The germline gives CDR1 SGHRS, CDR2 YFSETQ. The CDR3 is made up of 15 amino acids. The DNA for the CDR3 is TGCGCCAGCGCTAACGAGGGGGGGGTCTACAATGAGCAGTTCTTC. It codes for CASANEGGVYNEQFF.

The V call is TRBV12-3 or TRBV12-4, the J call TRBJ2-1, with TRBD2 matching over 10 bases. This CDR3 is built from 18 residues. V shed 3 bases, J shed 3 bases, and the junction held 11 bases outside the gene matches. The CDR3 spells CASSFALAGREIYNEQFF. The DNA for the CDR3 is TGTGCCAGCAGTTTCGCACTAGCGGGGCGGGAGATCTACAATGAGCAGTTCTTC.

V usage is TRBV14 and J usage is TRBJ1-1, with TRBD1 matching 9 bases. The CDR3 has 14 amino acids. V shed 6 bases and J 5 bases; nucleotides not matched to a gene: 7. Germline V lookup: CDR1 SGHDN, CDR2 FVKESK. This CDR3 is CASRFSDRGTEAFF. The CDR3 region has the DNA TGTGCCAGCAGATTCTCGGACAGGGGTACTGAAGCTTTCTTT.